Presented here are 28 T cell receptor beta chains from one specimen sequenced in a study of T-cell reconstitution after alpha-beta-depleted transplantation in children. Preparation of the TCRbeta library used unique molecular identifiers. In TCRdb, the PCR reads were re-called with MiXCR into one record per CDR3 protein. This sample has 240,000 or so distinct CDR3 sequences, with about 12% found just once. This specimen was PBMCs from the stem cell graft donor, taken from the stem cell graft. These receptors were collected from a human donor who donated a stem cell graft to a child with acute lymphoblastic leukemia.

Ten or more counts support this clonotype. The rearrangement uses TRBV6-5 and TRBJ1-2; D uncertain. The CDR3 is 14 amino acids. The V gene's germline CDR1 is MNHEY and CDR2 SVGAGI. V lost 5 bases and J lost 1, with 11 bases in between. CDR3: CASSPLISNYGYTF. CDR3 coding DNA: TGTGCCAGCAGTCCACTCATCAGTAACTATGGCTACACCTTC.

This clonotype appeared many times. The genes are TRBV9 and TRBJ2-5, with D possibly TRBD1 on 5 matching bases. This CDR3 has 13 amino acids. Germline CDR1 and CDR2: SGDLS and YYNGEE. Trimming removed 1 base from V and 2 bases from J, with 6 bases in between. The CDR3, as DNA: TGTGCCAGCAGCGTATCAGGGCAAGAGACCCAGTACTTC. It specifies CASSVSGQETQYF.

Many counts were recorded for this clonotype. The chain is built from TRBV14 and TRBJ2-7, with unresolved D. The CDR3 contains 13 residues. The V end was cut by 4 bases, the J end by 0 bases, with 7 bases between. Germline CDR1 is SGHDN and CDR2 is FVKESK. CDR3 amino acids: CASSPLGSYEQYF. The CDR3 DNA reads TGTGCCAGCAGCCCCCTGGGCTCCTACGAGCAGTACTTC.

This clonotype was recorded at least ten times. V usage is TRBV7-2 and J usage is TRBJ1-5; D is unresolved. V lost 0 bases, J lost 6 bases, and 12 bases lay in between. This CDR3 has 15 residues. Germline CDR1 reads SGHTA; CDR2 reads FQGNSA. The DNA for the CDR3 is TGTGCCAGCAGCTTAGCAGTCGGTTACAGTCAGCCCCAGCATTTT. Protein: CASSLAVGYSQPQHF.

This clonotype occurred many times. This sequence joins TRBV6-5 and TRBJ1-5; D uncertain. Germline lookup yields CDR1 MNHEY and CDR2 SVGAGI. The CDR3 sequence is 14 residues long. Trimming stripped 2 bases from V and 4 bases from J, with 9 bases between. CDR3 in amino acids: CASSYGLTNQPQHF. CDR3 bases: TGTGCCAGCAGTTACGGACTGACAAATCAGCCCCAGCATTTT.

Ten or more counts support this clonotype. The CDR3 here is CASSHGVDYGYTF. In DNA form, the CDR3 reads TGTGCCAGCTCTCACGGGGTGGACTATGGCTACACCTTC. The rearrangement links TRBV18 to TRBJ1-2; D gene unclear. V shed 6 bases and J shed 3 bases, with 11 bases lying between them. Germline CDR1 KGHSH, CDR2 LQKENI. The CDR3 has 13 residues.

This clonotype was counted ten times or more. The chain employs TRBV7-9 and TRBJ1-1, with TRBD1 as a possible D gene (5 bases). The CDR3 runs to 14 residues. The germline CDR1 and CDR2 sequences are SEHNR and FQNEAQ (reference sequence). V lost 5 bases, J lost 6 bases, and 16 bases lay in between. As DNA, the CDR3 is TGTGCCAGCAGCCCACCGGGGGGTTGGCCTGAAGCTTTCTTT. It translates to CASSPPGGWPEAFF.

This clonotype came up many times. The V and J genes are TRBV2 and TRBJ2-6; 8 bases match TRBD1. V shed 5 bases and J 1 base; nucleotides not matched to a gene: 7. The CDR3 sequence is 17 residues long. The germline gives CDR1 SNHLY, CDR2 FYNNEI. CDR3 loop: CASSPPGTGSGANVLTF. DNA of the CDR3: TGTGCCAGCAGTCCTCCCGGGACAGGATCTGGGGCCAACGTCCTGACTTTC.

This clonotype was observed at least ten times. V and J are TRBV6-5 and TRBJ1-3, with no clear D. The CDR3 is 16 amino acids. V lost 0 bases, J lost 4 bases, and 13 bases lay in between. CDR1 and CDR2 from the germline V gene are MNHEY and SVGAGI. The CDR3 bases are TGTGCCAGCAGTTACTCGGAGGGTACGGTCGGAAACACCATATATTTT. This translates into CASSYSEGTVGNTIYF.

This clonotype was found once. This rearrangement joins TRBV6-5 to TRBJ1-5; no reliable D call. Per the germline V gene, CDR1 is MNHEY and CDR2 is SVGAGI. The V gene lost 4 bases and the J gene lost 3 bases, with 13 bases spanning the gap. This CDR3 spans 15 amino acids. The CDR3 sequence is CASSSMGMFNQPQHF. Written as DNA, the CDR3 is TGTGCCAGCAGTTCTATGGGGATGTTCAATCAGCCCCAGCATTTT.

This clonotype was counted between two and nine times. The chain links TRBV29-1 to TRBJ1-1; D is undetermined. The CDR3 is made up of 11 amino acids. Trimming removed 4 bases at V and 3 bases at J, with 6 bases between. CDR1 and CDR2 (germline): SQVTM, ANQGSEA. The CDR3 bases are TGCAGCGTTGGAGGGTACACTGAAGCTTTCTTT. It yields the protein CSVGGYTEAFF.

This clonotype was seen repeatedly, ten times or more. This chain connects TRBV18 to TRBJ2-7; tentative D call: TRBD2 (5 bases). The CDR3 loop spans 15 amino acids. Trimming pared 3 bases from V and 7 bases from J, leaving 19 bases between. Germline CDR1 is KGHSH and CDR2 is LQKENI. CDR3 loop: CASSPQGGLLGEQYF. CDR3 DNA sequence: TGTGCCAGCTCACCCCAAGGAGGCCTATTAGGAGAGCAGTACTTC.

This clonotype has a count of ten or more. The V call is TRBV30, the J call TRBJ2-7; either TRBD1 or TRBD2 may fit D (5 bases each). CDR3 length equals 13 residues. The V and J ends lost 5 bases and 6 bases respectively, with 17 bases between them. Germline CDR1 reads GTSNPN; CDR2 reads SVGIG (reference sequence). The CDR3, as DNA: TGTGCCTGGGCCGGGACCGGGGAAGGCGAGCAGTACTTC. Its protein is CAWAGTGEGEQYF.

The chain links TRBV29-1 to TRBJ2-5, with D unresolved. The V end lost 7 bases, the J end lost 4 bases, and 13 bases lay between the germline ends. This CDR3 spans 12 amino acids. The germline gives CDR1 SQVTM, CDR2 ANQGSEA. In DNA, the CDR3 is TGCAGCGCATATCAAGGACGAGAGACCCAGTACTTC. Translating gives CSAYQGRETQYF. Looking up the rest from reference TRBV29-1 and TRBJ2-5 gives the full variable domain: SAVISQKPSRDICQRGTSLTIQCQVDSQVTMMFWYRQQPGQSLTLIATANQGSEATYESGFVIDKFPISRPNLTFSTLTVSNMSPEDSSIYLCSAYQGRETQYFGPGTRLLVL.

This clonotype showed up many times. In nucleotides, the CDR3 is TGTGCCAGCAGCTTAGTACCTAGGGGGGTGTGGCAGGTAGAGTACGAGCAGTACTTC. It specifies CASSLVPRGVWQVEYEQYF. V gene TRBV11-2 combines with J gene TRBJ2-7; D could derive from TRBD1 or TRBD2 (6 bases each). Deletions cut 1 base from V and 4 bases from J, with 26 bases between. Germline V lookup: CDR1 SGHAT, CDR2 FQNNGV. CDR3 length: 19 amino acids.

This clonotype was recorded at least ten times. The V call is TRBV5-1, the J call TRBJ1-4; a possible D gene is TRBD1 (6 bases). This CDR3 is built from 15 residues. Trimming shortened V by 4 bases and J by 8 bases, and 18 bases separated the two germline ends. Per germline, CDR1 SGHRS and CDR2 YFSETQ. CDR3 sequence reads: CASSLGGGGEEKLFF. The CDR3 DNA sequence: TGCGCCAGCAGCCTGGGTGGCGGGGGCGAAGAAAAACTGTTTTTT.

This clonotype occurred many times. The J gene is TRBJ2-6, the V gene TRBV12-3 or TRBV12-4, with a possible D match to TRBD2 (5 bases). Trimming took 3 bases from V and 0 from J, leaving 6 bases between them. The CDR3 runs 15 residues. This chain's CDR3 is CASSLEVSGANVLTF. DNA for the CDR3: TGTGCCAGCAGTTTGGAGGTCTCTGGGGCCAACGTCCTGACTTTC.

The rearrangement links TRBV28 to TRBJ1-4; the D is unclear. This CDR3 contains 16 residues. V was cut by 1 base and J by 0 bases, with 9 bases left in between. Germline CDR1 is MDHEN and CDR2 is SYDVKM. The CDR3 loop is CASSLFAGATNEKLFF. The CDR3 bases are TGTGCCAGCAGTTTATTTGCAGGCGCAACTAATGAAAAACTGTTTTTT.

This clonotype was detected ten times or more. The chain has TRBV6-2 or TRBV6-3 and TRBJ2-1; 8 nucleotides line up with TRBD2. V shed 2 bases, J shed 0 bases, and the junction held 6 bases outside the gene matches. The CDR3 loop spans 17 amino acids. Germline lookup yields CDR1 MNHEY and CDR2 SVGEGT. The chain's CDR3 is CASSYRRGTSSYNEQFF. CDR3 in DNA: TGTGCCAGCAGTTACCGAAGAGGGACTAGCTCCTACAATGAGCAGTTCTTC.

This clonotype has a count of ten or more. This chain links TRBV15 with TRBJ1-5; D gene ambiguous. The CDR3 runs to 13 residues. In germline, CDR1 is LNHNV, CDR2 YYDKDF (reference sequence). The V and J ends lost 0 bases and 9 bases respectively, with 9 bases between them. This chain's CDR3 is CATSRDHKLPQHF. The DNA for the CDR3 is TGTGCCACCAGCAGAGATCATAAGTTGCCCCAGCATTTT.

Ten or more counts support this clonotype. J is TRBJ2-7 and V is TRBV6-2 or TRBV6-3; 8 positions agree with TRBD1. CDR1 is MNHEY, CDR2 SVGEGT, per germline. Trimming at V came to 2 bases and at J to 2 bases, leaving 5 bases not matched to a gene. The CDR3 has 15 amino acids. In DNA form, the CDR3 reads TGTGCCAGCAGTTACGTGACAGGGGAAACCTACGAGCAGTACTTC. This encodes CASSYVTGETYEQYF.

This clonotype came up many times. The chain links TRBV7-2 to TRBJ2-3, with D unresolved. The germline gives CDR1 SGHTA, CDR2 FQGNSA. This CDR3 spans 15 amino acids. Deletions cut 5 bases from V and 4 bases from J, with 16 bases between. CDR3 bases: TGTGCCAGCAGCCGGATAAAGAACGGCGCAGATACGCAGTATTTT. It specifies CASSRIKNGADTQYF.

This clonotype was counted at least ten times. The CDR3 reads CASSSDRGRTAEAFF. The CDR3 region has the DNA TGCGCCAGCAGCTCGGACAGGGGGCGGACGGCTGAAGCTTTCTTT. V usage is TRBV5-1 and J usage is TRBJ1-1, with 11 bases lining up with TRBD1. Germline CDR1 is SGHRS and CDR2 is YFSETQ. The ends lost 3 bases at V and 6 bases at J; junction bases unmatched: 7. There are 15 residues in the CDR3.

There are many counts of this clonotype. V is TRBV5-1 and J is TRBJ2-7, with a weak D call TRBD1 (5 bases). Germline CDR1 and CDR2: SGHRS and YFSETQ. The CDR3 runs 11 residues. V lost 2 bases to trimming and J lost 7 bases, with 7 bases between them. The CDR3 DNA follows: TGCGCCAGCAGCTTTCAGGGAGAGCAGTACTTC. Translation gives CASSFQGEQYF.

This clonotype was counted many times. The CDR3 protein is CASSEGPTSGNTGELFF. Written as DNA, the CDR3 is TGTGCCAGCAGCGAGGGGCCCACTAGCGGGAACACCGGGGAGCTGTTTTTT. This chain uses TRBV9 with TRBJ2-2; the match to TRBD2 covers 8 bases. J lost 1 base, V lost 3 bases, and 8 bases had no gene match. This CDR3 has 17 amino acids. From germline, CDR1 is SGDLS and CDR2 YYNGEE.

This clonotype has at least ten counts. As DNA, the CDR3 is TGTGCCAGCAGTGAAGCGACAGGGGACGGTTCACCCCTCCACTTT. It translates to CASSEATGDGSPLHF. This sequence joins TRBV6-1 and TRBJ1-6, with 8 bases that match TRBD1. CDR1 is MNHNS, CDR2 SASEGT, per germline. Trimming took 0 bases from V and 9 from J; bases not matched to a gene: 4. The CDR3 runs to 15 residues.

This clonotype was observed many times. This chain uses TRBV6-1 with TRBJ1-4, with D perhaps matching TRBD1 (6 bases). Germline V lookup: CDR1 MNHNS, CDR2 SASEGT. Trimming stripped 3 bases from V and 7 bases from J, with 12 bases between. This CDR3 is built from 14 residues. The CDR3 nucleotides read TGTGCCAGCAGTGATCAGGGGAGGCGTGAAAAACTGTTTTTT. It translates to CASSDQGRREKLFF.

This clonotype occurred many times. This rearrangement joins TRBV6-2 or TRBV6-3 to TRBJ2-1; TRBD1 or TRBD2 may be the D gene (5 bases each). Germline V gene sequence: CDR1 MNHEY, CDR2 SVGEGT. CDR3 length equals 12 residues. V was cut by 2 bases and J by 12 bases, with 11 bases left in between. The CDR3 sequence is CASSYDRDGQFF. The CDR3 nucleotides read TGTGCCAGCAGTTACGATAGGGACGGGCAGTTCTTC.